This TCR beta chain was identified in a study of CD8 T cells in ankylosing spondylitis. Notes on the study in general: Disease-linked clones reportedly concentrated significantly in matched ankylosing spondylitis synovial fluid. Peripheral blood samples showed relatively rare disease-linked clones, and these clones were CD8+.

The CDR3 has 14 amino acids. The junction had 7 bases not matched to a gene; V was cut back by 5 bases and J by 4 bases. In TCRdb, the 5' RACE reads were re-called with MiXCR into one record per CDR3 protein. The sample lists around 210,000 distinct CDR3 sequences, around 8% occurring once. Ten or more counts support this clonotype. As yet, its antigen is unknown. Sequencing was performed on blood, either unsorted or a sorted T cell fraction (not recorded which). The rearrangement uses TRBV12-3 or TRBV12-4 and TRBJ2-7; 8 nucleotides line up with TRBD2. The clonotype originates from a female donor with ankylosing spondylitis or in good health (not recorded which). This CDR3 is CASSIPGGPYEQYF. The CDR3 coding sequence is TGTGCCAGCAGTATCCCGGGAGGGCCGTACGAGCAGTACTTC.